A single sample is the source of the 23 T cell receptor beta chains below, sequenced in a study of Ad26.COV2.S vaccination and SARS-CoV-2 variants. The treatment here: some 20 received Ad26.COV2.S at low or high dose, single or two shots; five or six received placebo; per-sample allocation not given. Following the first vaccine or placebo injection, samples were taken on day 63. The repertoire was sequenced with immunoSEQ multiplex PCR; TCRdb's copy has only in-frame clones and lacks some. The sample yields under 500,000 clones, approximately 92% seen once. The starting material was peripheral blood, obtained in a trial of Ad26.COV2.S vaccine versus placebo. The source is a person aged 18-60 years who received the Ad26.COV2.S COVID-19 vaccine or a placebo.

The CDR3 region is CASSSSQGGGQYF. DNA of the CDR3: TGTGCCAGCAGCTCGTCACAGGGGGGAGGGCAGTACTTC. This chain links TRBV11-2 with TRBJ2-4; tentative D call: TRBD1 (8 bases). V lost 4 bases and J 13 bases, leaving 17 bases between the germline ends. CDR3 size: 13 residues. The germline gives CDR1 SGHAT, CDR2 FQNNGV.

V usage is TRBV15 and J usage is TRBJ2-2; perhaps TRBD2 as D (5 bases). The germline CDR1 and CDR2 sequences are LNHNV and YYDKDF (reference sequence). The CDR3 runs 14 residues. Trimming removed 3 bases at V and 6 bases at J, with 11 bases between. The DNA for the CDR3 is TGTGCCACCAGCAGCGGACCCGGGGCCGGGGAGCTGTTTTTT. This translates into CATSSGPGAGELFF.

The rearrangement uses TRBV10-3 and TRBJ2-7, with D unresolved. The ends were cut back, 2 bases at V and 6 bases at J, with 5 bases in the middle. The CDR3 covers 11 residues. In germline, CDR1 is ENHRY, CDR2 SYGVKD. The CDR3 region has the DNA TGTGCCATCAGTGAGGACCGCGAGCAGTACTTC. It codes for CAISEDREQYF.

The sample holds a few counts of this clone. The rearrangement links TRBV27 to TRBJ2-7; 8 bases fit TRBD1. V trimming: 8 bases; J trimming: 6 bases; junction bases outside the gene matches: 15. The CDR3 runs to 15 residues. Germline assignment: CDR1 MNHEY and CDR2 SMNVEV (reference sequence). The CDR3 spells CASASAGTGKGEQYF. CDR3 nucleotides: TGTGCCAGCGCATCGGCGGGGACAGGAAAAGGCGAGCAGTACTTC.

V and J are TRBV5-1 and TRBJ1-1, with TRBD1 identical over 9 bases. The CDR3 spans 16 residues. Germline V gene data show CDR1 as SGHRS and CDR2 as YFSETQ. V shed 3 bases and J 4 bases; nucleotides not matched to a gene: 10. CDR3 nucleotide sequence: TGCGCCAGCAGCTGGGGCCGGGACAGGGTTGGCACTGAAGCTTTCTTT. Amino acid sequence: CASSWGRDRVGTEAFF. Looking up the rest from reference TRBV5-1 and TRBJ1-1 gives the full variable domain: KAGVTQTPRYLIKTRGQQVTLSCSPISGHRSVSWYQQTPGQGLQFLFEYFSETQRNKGNFPGRFSGRQFSNSRSEMNVSTLELGDSALYLCASSWGRDRVGTEAFFGQGTRLTVV.

The genes are TRBV5-1 and TRBJ1-1, with 9 bases lining up with TRBD1. This CDR3 has 14 amino acids. Germline V gives CDR1 SGHRS, CDR2 YFSETQ. Trimming removed 4 bases from V and 4 bases from J; junction bases left unmatched: 5. The CDR3 DNA sequence: TGCGCCAGCAGCAAACCGGGACAGGGCACTGAAGCTTTCTTT. This sequence encodes CASSKPGQGTEAFF. Full variable domain (rest looked up from reference TRBV5-1 and TRBJ1-1): KAGVTQTPRYLIKTRGQQVTLSCSPISGHRSVSWYQQTPGQGLQFLFEYFSETQRNKGNFPGRFSGRQFSNSRSEMNVSTLELGDSALYLCASSKPGQGTEAFFGQGTRLTVV.

The V call is TRBV7-6, the J call TRBJ2-1; 8 bases agree with TRBD2. CDR3 length equals 16 residues. The germline gives CDR1 SGHVS, CDR2 FNYEAQ. The V and J ends lost 2 bases and 4 bases, in that order; junction bases with no gene match: 7. CDR3 nucleotides: TGTGCCAGCAGCTTAAGGGGCGGGGGGAAGTACAATGAGCAGTTCTTC. As protein: CASSLRGGGKYNEQFF.

V and J are TRBV19 and TRBJ2-7, with D tentatively TRBD1 or TRBD2 (5 bases each). This CDR3 comprises 14 residues. Germline CDR1 LNHDA, CDR2 SQIVND (reference sequence). Deletions cut 3 bases from V and 3 bases from J, with 12 bases between. In DNA, the CDR3 is TGTGCCAGTAGTATGGGGACGTACCACTACGAGCAGTACTTC. It translates to CASSMGTYHYEQYF.

The genes are TRBV10-3 and TRBJ1-2; 9 bases fit TRBD1. The CDR3 spans 16 residues. Germline V CDR1 and CDR2: ENHRY, SYGVKD. The V and J ends lost 2 bases and 5 bases, in that order; junction bases with no gene match: 9. The CDR3: CAISEPSGTGPYGYTF. As DNA, the CDR3 is TGTGCCATCAGTGAGCCATCCGGGACAGGGCCATATGGCTACACCTTC.

The chain uses TRBV6-4 and TRBJ2-3; TRBD1 matches 11 bases. In germline, CDR1 is MRHNA, CDR2 SNTAGT. The CDR3 is 14 residues long. Trimming removed 6 bases from V and 4 bases from J; junction bases left unmatched: 3. CDR3: CASRRTGGSDTQYF. The CDR3 bases are TGTGCCAGCAGACGGACAGGGGGCTCAGATACGCAGTATTTT.

This chain joins TRBV25-1 and TRBJ1-2; perhaps TRBD1 as D (5 bases). Germline CDR1 and CDR2: MGHDK and SYGVNS. V dropped 6 bases and J dropped 4 bases, with 21 bases sitting between them. The CDR3 is made up of 16 amino acids. The CDR3 bases are TGTGCCAGCAGCCGGGACGGATTCCTTGATGGCTATGGCTACACCTTC. The encoded protein is CASSRDGFLDGYGYTF.

The chain recombines TRBV20-1 with TRBJ2-7, with unresolved D. The V and J ends lost 6 bases and 1 base respectively, with 4 bases between them. In germline, CDR1 is DFQATT, CDR2 SNEGSKA (reference sequence). CDR3 length: 10 residues. CDR3 sequence (DNA): TGCAGTGCAAGTTCCTACGAGCAGTACTTC. Translating gives CSASSYEQYF.

The rearrangement links TRBV6-2 or TRBV6-3 to TRBJ2-7, with D perhaps TRBD1 or TRBD2 (5 bases each). The length of the CDR3 is 14 residues. V was trimmed by 5 bases and J by 1 base, leaving 12 bases between them. Germline V CDR1 and CDR2: MNHEY, SVGEGT. The CDR3 sequence: CASSQPGGSYEQYF. The CDR3 DNA reads TGTGCCAGCAGTCAGCCTGGGGGTTCCTACGAGCAGTACTTC.

The chain joins TRBV19 to TRBJ2-4, with TRBD1 matching over 8 bases. CDR1 is LNHDA and CDR2 is SQIVND in the germline V gene (reference sequence). The CDR3 loop spans 15 amino acids. Trimming cost V 4 bases and J 2 bases; bases outside gene matches: 4. The CDR3 nucleotides read TGTGCCAGTAGTAAAGACAGGGGATCCAAAAACATTCAGTACTTC. Translating gives CASSKDRGSKNIQYF. The full variable domain, in which reference TRBV19 and TRBJ2-4 provide the parts outside the CDR3, is DGGITQSPKYLFRKEGQNVTLSCEQNLNHDAMYWYRQDPGQGLRLIYYSQIVNDFQKGDIAEGYSVSREKKESFPLTVTSAQKNPTAFYLCASSKDRGSKNIQYFGAGTRLSVL.

V gene TRBV6-2 or TRBV6-3 combines with J gene TRBJ2-3; 9 bases agree with TRBD2. CDR1 is MNHEY and CDR2 is SVGEGT in the germline V gene. V was pared by 0 bases and J by 4 bases, with 11 bases of the junction left unmatched. The CDR3 covers 18 residues. CDR3 bases: TGTGCCAGCAGTTACTCGGTTTCGCAGCGGGGGGCATCAGATACGCAGTATTTT. The encoded protein is CASSYSVSQRGASDTQYF.

The rearrangement joins TRBV6-2 or TRBV6-3 to TRBJ2-3; TRBD1 is a possible D gene (6 bases). The CDR3 runs to 14 residues. Germline-derived CDR1 and CDR2 are MNHEY and SVGEGT. The V and J ends lost 5 bases and 4 bases respectively, with 13 bases between them. Here the CDR3 reads CASSPGVLADTQYF. Written as DNA, the CDR3 is TGTGCCAGCAGTCCAGGGGTATTGGCAGATACGCAGTATTTT.

This chain links TRBV6-5 with TRBJ1-2; possibly TRBD1 for D (5 bases). In germline, CDR1 is MNHEY, CDR2 SVGAGI. Trimming left V 6 bases short and J 3 bases short, with 11 bases between. The CDR3 runs 13 residues. This CDR3 reads CASSRDGYYGYTF. The DNA for the CDR3 is TGTGCCAGCAGCCGGGACGGATACTATGGCTACACCTTC.

The V and J genes are TRBV19 and TRBJ2-5; 7 nucleotides line up with TRBD2. The junction had 15 bases not matched to a gene; V was cut back by 5 bases and J by 3 bases. Per germline, CDR1 LNHDA and CDR2 SQIVND (reference sequence). The CDR3 has 17 amino acids. The CDR3 nucleotides read TGTGCCAGTAGTCCCCGGGTAGCGGGTAATAACAAAGAGACCCAGTACTTC. This gives the protein CASSPRVAGNNKETQYF.

The V gene is TRBV28, the J gene TRBJ1-2, with 7 bases aligning to TRBD1. The CDR3 loop spans 14 amino acids. J gave up 0 bases and V 10 bases, and 8 bases lay outside the gene matches. Germline assignment: CDR1 MDHEN and CDR2 SYDVKM. The CDR3 reads CATVGQLANYGYTF. The CDR3 DNA follows: TGTGCCACCGTGGGACAGTTAGCTAACTATGGCTACACCTTC.

The J gene is TRBJ2-7, the V gene TRBV2; D not resolved. V dropped 11 bases and J dropped 3 bases, with 26 bases sitting between them. This CDR3 is 16 amino acids long. The V gene's germline CDR1 is SNHLY and CDR2 FYNNEI. The CDR3 sequence is CAGGGRRLGIRYEQYF. The CDR3 nucleotides are TGTGCCGGCGGTGGGCGCCGGTTGGGTATTCGCTACGAGCAGTACTTC.

This chain uses TRBV28 with TRBJ1-5; TRBD1 might be the D (6 bases). CDR3 size: 13 residues. Germline assignment: CDR1 MDHEN and CDR2 SYDVKM. CDR3: CAIGGVSNQPQHF. The DNA of the CDR3 is TGTGCTATAGGGGGGGTTAGCAATCAGCCCCAGCATTTT.

In its sample, this clone was seen a few times. This chain joins TRBV7-2 and TRBJ1-2, with D unresolved. The CDR3 sequence is 15 residues long. Germline V CDR1 and CDR2: SGHTA, FQGNSA. V was shortened by 1 base and J by 4 bases, with 13 bases between the two germline ends. The CDR3, as DNA: TGTGCCAGCAGCTTAGATACTAGGGCTAGCTATGGCTACACCTTC. Amino acid sequence: CASSLDTRASYGYTF.

This clone came up a few times. The genes are TRBV7-2 and TRBJ1-2; TRBD1 matches at 10 bases. The CDR3 runs to 14 residues. V was clipped by 1 base and J by 6 bases; unmatched bases: 2. Germline-derived CDR1 and CDR2 are SGHTA and FQGNSA. For the CDR3, the DNA is TGTGCCAGCAGCTTAGTGACAGGGGGCGATGGCTACACCTTC. Amino acid sequence: CASSLVTGGDGYTF.